The clone carrying this T cell receptor beta chain was counted between two and nine times. This specimen comes from a study of identical twins. Using its own MiXCR run on the 5' RACE reads, TCRdb lists one record per CDR3 protein. This sample carries a few hundred thousand distinct CDR3 sequences, 18% of them seen once, and the ten largest clones take about 12%. V trimming: 5 bases; J trimming: 2 bases; junction bases outside the gene matches: 11. The CDR3 runs 16 residues. Germline CDR1 reads SGHVS; CDR2 reads FQNEAQ. The chain carries TRBV7-8 and TRBJ2-7; the match to TRBD2 covers 8 bases. The TCR was taken from a man aged 50 to 60 in good health. The source material was naive T cells sorted from blood. CDR3: CASSHTPGLGTYEQYF. In DNA, the CDR3 is TGTGCCAGCAGCCACACTCCGGGACTAGGGACCTACGAGCAGTACTTC.